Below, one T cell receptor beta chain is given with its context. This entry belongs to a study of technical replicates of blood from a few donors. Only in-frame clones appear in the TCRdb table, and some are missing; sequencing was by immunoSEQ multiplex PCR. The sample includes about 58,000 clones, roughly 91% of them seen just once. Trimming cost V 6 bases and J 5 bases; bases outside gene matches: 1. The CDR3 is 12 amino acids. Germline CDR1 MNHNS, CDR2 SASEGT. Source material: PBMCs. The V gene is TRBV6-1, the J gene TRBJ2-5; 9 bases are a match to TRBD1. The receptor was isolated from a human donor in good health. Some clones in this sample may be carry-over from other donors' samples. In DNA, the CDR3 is TGTGCCAGCAGCGACAGGGGGGAGACCCAGTACTTC. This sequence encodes CASSDRGETQYF.